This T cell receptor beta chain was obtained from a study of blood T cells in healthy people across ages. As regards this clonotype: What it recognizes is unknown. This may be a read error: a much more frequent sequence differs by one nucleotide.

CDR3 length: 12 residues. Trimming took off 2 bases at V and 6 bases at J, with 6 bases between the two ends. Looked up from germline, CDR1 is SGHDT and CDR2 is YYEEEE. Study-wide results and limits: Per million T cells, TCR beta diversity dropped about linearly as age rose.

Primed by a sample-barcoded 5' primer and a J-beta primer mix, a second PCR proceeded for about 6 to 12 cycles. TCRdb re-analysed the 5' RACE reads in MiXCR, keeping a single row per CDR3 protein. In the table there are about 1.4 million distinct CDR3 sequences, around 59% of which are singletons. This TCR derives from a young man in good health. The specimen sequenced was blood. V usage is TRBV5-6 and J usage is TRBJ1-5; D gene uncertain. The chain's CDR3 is CASSFGVQPQHF. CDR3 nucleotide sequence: TGTGCCAGCAGCTTTGGGGTTCAGCCCCAGCATTTT.